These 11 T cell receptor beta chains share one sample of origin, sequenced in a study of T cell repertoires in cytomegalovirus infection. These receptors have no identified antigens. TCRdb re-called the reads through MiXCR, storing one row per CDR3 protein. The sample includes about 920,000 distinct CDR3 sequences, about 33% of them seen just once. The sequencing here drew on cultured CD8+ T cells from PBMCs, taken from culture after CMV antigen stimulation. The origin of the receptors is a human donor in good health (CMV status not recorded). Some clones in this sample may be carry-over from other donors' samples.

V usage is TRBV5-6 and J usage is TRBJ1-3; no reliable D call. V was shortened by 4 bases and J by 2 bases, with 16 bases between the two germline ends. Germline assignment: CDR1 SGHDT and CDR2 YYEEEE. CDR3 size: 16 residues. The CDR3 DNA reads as TGTGCCAGCAGCCAACTCCAAGGCATCACTGGAAACACCATATATTTT. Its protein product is CASSQLQGITGNTIYF. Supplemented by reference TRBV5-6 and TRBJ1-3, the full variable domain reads DAGVTQSPTHLIKTRGQQVTLRCSPKSGHDTVSWYQQALGQGPQFIFQYYEEEERQRGNFPDRFSGHQFPNYSSELNVNALLLGDSALYLCASSQLQGITGNTIYFGEGSWLTVV.

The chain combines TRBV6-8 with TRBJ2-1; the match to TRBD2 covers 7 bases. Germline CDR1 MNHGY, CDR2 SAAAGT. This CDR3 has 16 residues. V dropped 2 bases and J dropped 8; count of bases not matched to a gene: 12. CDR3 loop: CASSYQAGPGRHEQFF. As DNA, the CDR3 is TGTGCCAGCAGTTACCAAGCGGGGCCGGGGAGGCATGAGCAGTTCTTC.

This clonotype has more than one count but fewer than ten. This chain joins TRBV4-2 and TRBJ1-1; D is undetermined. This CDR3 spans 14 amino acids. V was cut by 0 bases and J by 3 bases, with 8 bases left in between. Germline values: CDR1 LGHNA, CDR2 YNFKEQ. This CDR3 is CASSQEDGDTEAFF. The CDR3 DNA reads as TGTGCCAGCAGCCAAGAAGACGGGGACACTGAAGCTTTCTTT.

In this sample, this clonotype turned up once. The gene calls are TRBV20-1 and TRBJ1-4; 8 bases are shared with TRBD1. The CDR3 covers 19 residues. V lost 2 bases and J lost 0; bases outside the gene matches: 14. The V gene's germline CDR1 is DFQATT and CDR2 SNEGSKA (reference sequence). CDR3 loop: CSARLYRDRPQATNEKLFF. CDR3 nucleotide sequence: TGCAGTGCTAGACTATATCGGGACAGGCCCCAAGCAACTAATGAAAAACTGTTTTTT.

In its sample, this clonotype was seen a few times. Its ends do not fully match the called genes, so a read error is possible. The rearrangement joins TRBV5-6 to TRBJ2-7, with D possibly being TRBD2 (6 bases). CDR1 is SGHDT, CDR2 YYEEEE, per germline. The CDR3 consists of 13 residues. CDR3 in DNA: TGTGCCAGCAGCGCGGGACTCTCCCACGAGCAGTACTTC. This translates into CASSAGLSHEQYF.

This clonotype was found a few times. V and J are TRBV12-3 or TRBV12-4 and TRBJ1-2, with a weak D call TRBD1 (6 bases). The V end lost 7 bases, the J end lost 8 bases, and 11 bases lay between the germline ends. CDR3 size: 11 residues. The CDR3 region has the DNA TGTGCCAGCACTTCGGACAGCGGCTACACCTTC. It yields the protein CASTSDSGYTF.

The CDR3 nucleotides are TGTGCCAGCAGCCACCCGGGGACAGGGACAAATGAGCAGTTCTTC. Amino acids: CASSHPGTGTNEQFF. The V gene is TRBV5-4, the J gene TRBJ2-1, with 9 bases matching TRBD1. The CDR3 is 15 residues long. V lost 4 bases, J lost 7 bases, and 9 bases stayed unmatched. Germline assignment: CDR1 SGHNT and CDR2 YYREEE (reference sequence).

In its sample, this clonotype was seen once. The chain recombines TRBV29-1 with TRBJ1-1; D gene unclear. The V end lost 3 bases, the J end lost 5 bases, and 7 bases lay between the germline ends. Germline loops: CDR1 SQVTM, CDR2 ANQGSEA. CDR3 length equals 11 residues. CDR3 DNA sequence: TGCAGCGTTGACTTCGGGACTGAAGCTTTCTTT. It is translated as CSVDFGTEAFF.

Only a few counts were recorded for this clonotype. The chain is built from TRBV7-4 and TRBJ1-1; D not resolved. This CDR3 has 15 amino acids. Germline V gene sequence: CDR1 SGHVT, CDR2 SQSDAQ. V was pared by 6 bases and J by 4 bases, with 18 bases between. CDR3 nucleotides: TGTGCCAGCAGGGGAGCAAGCGGGTTCGGCACTGAAGCTTTCTTT. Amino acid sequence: CASRGASGFGTEAFF.

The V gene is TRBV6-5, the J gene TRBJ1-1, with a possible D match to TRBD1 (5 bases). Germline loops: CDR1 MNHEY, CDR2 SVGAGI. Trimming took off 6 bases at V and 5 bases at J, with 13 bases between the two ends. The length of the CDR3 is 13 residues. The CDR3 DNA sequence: TGTGCCAGCAGCACCAGGGTTGAAACTGAAGCTTTCTTT. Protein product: CASSTRVETEAFF.

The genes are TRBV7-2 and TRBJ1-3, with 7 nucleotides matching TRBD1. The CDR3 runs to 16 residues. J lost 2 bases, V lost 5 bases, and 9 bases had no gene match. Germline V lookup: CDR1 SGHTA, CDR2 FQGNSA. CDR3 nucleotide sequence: TGTGCCAGCAGCGCATCCGGGACAGAAACTGGAAACACCATATATTTT. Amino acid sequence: CASSASGTETGNTIYF.